This T cell receptor (beta chain) was documented in a study of shared clonotypes between healthy human individuals. Turning to this clone: Antigen specificity is unknown.

Study outcomes and limitations: Shared clonotypes: roughly 5% naive CD4, about 3.5% naive CD8, less than 2.5% memory CD4, 0.4% memory CD8.

The table came from immunoSEQ multiplex PCR; TCRdb's copy has only in-frame clones and leaves some out. The table lists hundreds of thousands of clones, less than 80% of them singletons. Caucasian adults living in Nashville, Tennessee, provided all samples. Germline-derived CDR1 and CDR2 are SGHDN and FVKESK. This CDR3 is 14 amino acids long. The V and J ends lost 8 bases and 5 bases respectively, with 13 bases between them. The J gene is TRBJ1-6, the V gene TRBV14, with TRBD1 as a possible D gene (5 bases). The origin of this receptor is a woman in her thirties in good health. The sequenced sample consisted of memory CD4+ T cells sorted from blood. Subset of the sample: CD45RA-negative fraction. The DNA of the CDR3 is TGTGCCAGCCGACGTGGGGGGAATAATTCACCCCTCCACTTT. Translation gives CASRRGGNNSPLHF. Full variable domain (outside the CDR3, taken from reference TRBV14 and TRBJ1-6): EAGVTQFPSHSVIEKGQTVTLRCDPISGHDNLYWYRRVMGKEIKFLLHFVKESKQDESGMPNNRFLAERTGGTYSTLKVQPAELEDSGVYFCASRRGGNNSPLHFGNGTRLTVT.